This TCR beta chain came from a study of blood T cell repertoires in COVID-19. Study-level information: The samples span acute and convalescent COVID-19 from the United States, Italy and Spain. Nucleic acid was either cDNA or gDNA, and it came from T cells, B-cell-depleted T cells, or PBMCs.

This CDR3 is 14 amino acids long. V was clipped by 9 bases and J by 1 base, with 13 bases between them. In germline, CDR1 is SGHRS, CDR2 YFSETQ. Authors' analysis steps: Estimation of nucleated cell counts was performed using reference gene primer amplification. Profiled with immunoSEQ multiplex PCR; TCRdb holds only in-frame clones, not every one. That table supplies the V and J calls and clone size; D and trimming were determined from the DNA. Of fewer than 70,000 clones in the sample, roughly 83% are singletons; the top ten hold 7.5% to 10%. Sequences were obtained from peripheral blood. The receptor was derived from a man between 50 and 59 years old with active COVID-19. The chain carries TRBV5-1 and TRBJ2-2; D may be TRBD2 (7 bases). CDR3 coding DNA: TGCGCCACCCACGGGGGGCTGAACACCGGGGAGCTGTTTTTT. Residues: CATHGGLNTGELFF.